Included here is one T cell receptor (beta chain) sequence, with context. What it binds is not known. Being one base from a much bigger clone, this may be a read error. At the DNA level, this CDR3 is encoded by other sequences in the same sample as well. CD45RO/CCR7/CD25/CD127/CD95/CD27 staining was used to isolate CD4+ naive, central memory, regulatory and stem cell-like memory cells by sorting. V was clipped by 2 bases and J by 8 bases, with 7 bases between them. CDR3 length: 11 residues. The germline V gene encodes CDR1 SGHNT and CDR2 YYREEE (reference sequence). Sequenced material consisted of expressed TCRB transcripts (all of the isolated RNA was reverse transcribed). The data were produced by immunoSEQ multiplex PCR, yet TCRdb's version contains in-frame clones alone and is incomplete. The sample gives 250,000 to 350,000 clones, approximately 14% of which show up once; around 7% is in the top ten.

This record belongs to a study of beta chain features in type 1 diabetes. Study outcomes and limitations: Moderate yet significant TCRB CDR3 shortening was seen in Type 1 diabetes patients in all four CD4+ subsets. More deletions and fewer insertions at VDJ junctions were seen in type 1 diabetes patients.

The chain couples TRBV5-4 to TRBJ1-2; D gene ambiguous. The sequence derives from a young man in good health. The source material was central memory CD4+ T cells from blood. CDR3 protein: CASSLGGGYTF. The CDR3 DNA is TGTGCCAGCAGCTTAGGTGGGGGCTACACCTTC. Full variable domain (missing parts from reference TRBV5-4 and TRBJ1-2): ETGVTQSPTHLIKTRGQQVTLRCSSQSGHNTVSWYQQALGQGPQFIFQYYREEENGRGNFPPRFSGLQFPNYSSELNVNALELDDSALYLCASSLGGGYTFGSGTRLTVV.